This TCR beta chain was obtained from a study of response to subunit inactivated influenza vaccine. This clonotype was counted only a few times. Its antigen is still unknown. Overall study results and limits: T cells newly recruited by each seasonal influenza vaccination are few, the authors suggested.

CDR3 length: 15 amino acids. Trimming cost V 4 bases and J 2 bases; bases outside gene matches: 7. Germline values: CDR1 SEHNR, CDR2 FQNEAQ (reference sequence). TCRdb independently ran MiXCR on the RT-PCR reads; one entry per CDR3 protein. The sample lists about 620,000 distinct CDR3 sequences; 10% to 15% were seen once. The input for sequencing was PBMCs from blood, taken on the day of vaccination. This chain uses TRBV7-9 with TRBJ2-7; 8 nucleotides agree with TRBD2. The TCR sequence derives from a man aged 50 to 59 who received an inactivated influenza vaccine. The CDR3 DNA sequence: TGTGCCAGCAGCTCTATAGCGGGGAGAGCCTACGAGCAGTACTTC. Its translation is CASSSIAGRAYEQYF.